These 23 T cell receptor beta chains share one sample of origin, sequenced in a study of neurological immune-mediated disorders. A single record per CDR3 protein comes from TCRdb applying MiXCR to the 5' RACE reads. The sample consists of approximately 37,000 distinct CDR3 sequences, about 3.8% of them appearing once. Source material: PBMCs. The receptors shown here come from a young man with multiple sclerosis.

At least ten counts were recorded for this clonotype. The rearrangement uses TRBV20-1 and TRBJ2-3; D is possibly TRBD1 (6 bases). The CDR3 loop spans 14 amino acids. Trimming left V 5 bases short and J 3 bases short, with 15 bases between. The germline V gene encodes CDR1 DFQATT and CDR2 SNEGSKA (reference sequence). Here the CDR3 DNA reads TGCAGTGCTTTCACTTTAGGGGGAACAGATACGCAGTATTTT. Translated, it gives CSAFTLGGTDTQYF.

This clonotype rates as medium-sized. DNA for the CDR3: TGTGCCAGCAGCTCGCTACAGGGGGCTCTTGGCTACACCTTC. This encodes CASSSLQGALGYTF. The chain is built from TRBV7-9 and TRBJ1-2; 9 nucleotides line up with TRBD1. With V trimmed by 4 bases and J by 7 bases, 7 bases remained unmatched. Germline CDR1 SEHNR, CDR2 FQNEAQ (reference sequence). The CDR3 runs to 14 residues. Based on the CDR3 plus reference TRBV7-9 and TRBJ1-2, the full variable domain is DTGVSQNPRHKITKRGQNVTFRCDPISEHNRLYWYRQTLGQGPEFLTYFQNEAQLEKSRLLSDRFSAERPKGSFSTLEIQRTEQGDSAMYLCASSSLQGALGYTFGSGTRLTVV.

This clonotype was recorded at least ten times. J is TRBJ1-2 and V is TRBV5-1, with D possibly TRBD1 on 6 matching bases. Germline assignment: CDR1 SGHRS and CDR2 YFSETQ. The CDR3 consists of 16 residues. With 0 bases removed from V and 5 bases from J, the gap between germline ends came to 17 bases. The chain's CDR3 is CASSLADTGYAYGYTF. The CDR3, as DNA: TGCGCCAGCAGCTTGGCCGATACAGGGTATGCTTATGGCTACACCTTC.

The chain recombines TRBV5-1 with TRBJ1-1, with a weak D call TRBD1 (5 bases). The germline CDR1 and CDR2 sequences are SGHRS and YFSETQ. The CDR3 runs to 15 residues. Trimming removed 4 bases at V and 0 bases at J, with 13 bases between. The CDR3 here is CASSGEGTVNTEAFF. The CDR3 nucleotides read TGCGCCAGCAGCGGTGAAGGGACGGTGAACACTGAAGCTTTCTTT.

Many counts were recorded for this clonotype. This chain joins TRBV6-2 or TRBV6-3 and TRBJ2-3; no clear D gene. The ends were cut back, 8 bases at V and 6 bases at J, with 9 bases in the middle. CDR1 is MNHEY and CDR2 is SVGEGT in the germline V gene. The CDR3 extends over 11 amino acids. The CDR3 protein is CASGDGDTQYF. CDR3 sequence (DNA): TGTGCCAGCGGAGACGGCGATACGCAGTATTTT.

This clonotype was seen many times. CDR3 sequence: CASSTGPSGNTIYF. In DNA, the CDR3 is TGTGCCAGCAGTACAGGGCCCTCTGGAAACACCATATATTTT. The J gene is TRBJ1-3, the V gene TRBV25-1; perhaps TRBD1 as D (6 bases). Per the germline V gene, CDR1 is MGHDK and CDR2 is SYGVNS. The CDR3 consists of 14 residues. Deletions cut 5 bases from V and 0 bases from J, with 8 bases between.

This clonotype appeared a few times. The chain employs TRBV7-2 and TRBJ2-2; D is uncertain. Germline CDR1 SGHTA, CDR2 FQGNSA. Trimming left V 4 bases short and J 6 bases short, with 6 bases between. The CDR3 extends over 12 amino acids. CDR3 loop: CASSSDSGELFF. The DNA of the CDR3 is TGTGCCAGCAGCTCCGACTCCGGGGAGCTGTTTTTT.

This clonotype was counted many times. The chain carries TRBV7-2 and TRBJ1-2; a possible D gene is TRBD1 (5 bases). Germline-derived CDR1 and CDR2 are SGHTA and FQGNSA. Trimming shortened V by 4 bases and J by 2 bases, and 8 bases separated the two germline ends. This CDR3 is 13 amino acids long. The CDR3 nucleotides read TGTGCCAGCAGCTCGGGACGGAACTATGGCTACACCTTC. Its protein is CASSSGRNYGYTF.

This clonotype has ten or more counts. The rearrangement links TRBV5-6 to TRBJ1-6; D call uncertain. The germline V and J ends were trimmed by 1 base and 9 bases, with 5 bases remaining between them. The CDR3 is 12 amino acids. Germline assignment: CDR1 SGHDT and CDR2 YYEEEE. The CDR3 spells CASSLKGSPLHF. The CDR3 DNA sequence: TGTGCCAGCAGCTTGAAAGGTTCACCCCTCCACTTT. Full variable domain (outside the CDR3, taken from reference TRBV5-6 and TRBJ1-6): DAGVTQSPTHLIKTRGQQVTLRCSPKSGHDTVSWYQQALGQGPQFIFQYYEEEERQRGNFPDRFSGHQFPNYSSELNVNALLLGDSALYLCASSLKGSPLHFGNGTRLTVT.

This clonotype showed up many times. The rearrangement links TRBV5-1 to TRBJ2-7, with 10 bases lining up with TRBD1. V was clipped by 4 bases and J by 5 bases; unmatched bases: 6. Germline V lookup: CDR1 SGHRS, CDR2 YFSETQ. The CDR3 runs 14 residues. The CDR3 here is CASSPGQGVDEQYF. CDR3 sequence (DNA): TGCGCCAGCAGCCCTGGACAGGGGGTCGACGAGCAGTACTTC.

This clonotype has only a few counts. A much larger clone lies one base from this, so it may be a read error. The V and J genes are TRBV20-1 and TRBJ2-7; no firm D call. With 3 bases removed from V and 7 bases from J, the gap between germline ends came to 13 bases. The CDR3 runs 12 residues. Germline assignment: CDR1 DFQATT and CDR2 SNEGSKA (reference sequence). The CDR3 sequence: CSASLSGKEQYF. The CDR3 DNA reads as TGCAGTGCTAGTTTAAGTGGAAAAGAGCAGTACTTC.

This clonotype was counted ten times or more. The J gene is TRBJ2-2, the V gene TRBV5-1; 7 nucleotides match TRBD2. This CDR3 contains 15 residues. Germline CDR1 is SGHRS and CDR2 is YFSETQ. V lost 0 bases to trimming and J lost 6 bases; unmatched junction nucleotides: 5. This CDR3 reads CASSLGLAPSGELFF. CDR3 nucleotides: TGCGCCAGCAGCTTGGGACTAGCCCCCTCCGGGGAGCTGTTTTTT. Based on the CDR3 plus reference TRBV5-1 and TRBJ2-2, the full variable domain is KAGVTQTPRYLIKTRGQQVTLSCSPISGHRSVSWYQQTPGQGLQFLFEYFSETQRNKGNFPGRFSGRQFSNSRSEMNVSTLELGDSALYLCASSLGLAPSGELFFGEGSRLTVL.

This clonotype came up many times. The chain joins TRBV5-1 to TRBJ2-5; D is possibly TRBD2 (5 bases). Trimming took 2 bases from V and 4 from J, leaving 12 bases between them. This CDR3 is built from 14 residues. The germline CDR1 and CDR2 sequences are SGHRS and YFSETQ. The CDR3, as DNA: TGCGCCAGCAGCTTCCGACCGGGATCAGAGACCCAGTACTTC. This translates into CASSFRPGSETQYF.

The sample holds many counts of this clonotype. This chain joins TRBV5-6 and TRBJ2-1, with TRBD2 as a possible D gene (5 bases). Germline V gene lookup returns CDR1 SGHDT and CDR2 YYEEEE. V lost 4 bases and J lost 8, with 16 bases in between. The CDR3 has 14 amino acids. CDR3 sequence (DNA): TGTGCCAGCAGCAAGTCTCGGGGATACCATGAGCAGTTCTTC. As protein: CASSKSRGYHEQFF.

Only a few counts were recorded for this clonotype. This chain uses TRBV24-1 with TRBJ2-7, with 9 nucleotides matching TRBD1. The V gene end was trimmed by 6 bases and the J gene end by 2 bases; junction bases not matched to a gene: 4. The germline V gene encodes CDR1 KGHDR and CDR2 SFDVKD. The CDR3 contains 14 residues. CDR3 region: CATSTRDRAYEQYF. Here the CDR3 DNA reads TGTGCCACCAGTACCCGGGACAGGGCCTACGAGCAGTACTTC.

In this sample, this clonotype turned up many times. The J gene is TRBJ2-3, the V gene TRBV10-2; TRBD1 matches at 8 bases. The CDR3 contains 14 residues. The J segment lost 6 bases and the V segment lost 8 bases, leaving 10 bases of the junction unmatched. Looked up from germline, CDR1 is WSHSY and CDR2 is SAAADI. The DNA of the CDR3 is TGCGCCAGCGACGGACAGGGTTCCAGGGATACGCAGTATTTT. It is translated as CASDGQGSRDTQYF.

The V gene is TRBV4-3, the J gene TRBJ2-7; D perhaps matches TRBD2 (6 bases). The CDR3 extends over 14 amino acids. V gave up 1 base and J gave up 7 bases, with 14 bases separating them. Germline lookup yields CDR1 LGHNA and CDR2 YSLEER. Written as DNA, the CDR3 is TGCGCCAGCAGCCAAGTGGGAGGTGCTTTAGAGCAGTACTTC. It encodes CASSQVGGALEQYF.

This clonotype was counted many times. CDR3 region: CASSQMPGFANTGELFF. The CDR3 DNA sequence: TGCGCCAGCAGCCAGATGCCGGGCTTCGCGAACACCGGGGAGCTGTTTTTT. This sequence joins TRBV4-3 and TRBJ2-2; D is unclear. V was pared by 3 bases and J by 0 bases, with 14 bases between. CDR1 LGHNA and CDR2 YSLEER come from the germline V gene. The CDR3 has 17 residues.

This clonotype was seen repeatedly, ten times or more. CDR3 DNA: TGTGCCAGCAGCCTTTTATCAGTCGCTGTGAACACTGAAGCTTTCTTT. Residues: CASSLLSVAVNTEAFF. The chain recombines TRBV7-3 with TRBJ1-1; no definite D call. CDR1 SGHTA and CDR2 FQGTGA come from the germline V gene. The CDR3 is made up of 16 amino acids. Trimming took 5 bases from V and 0 from J, leaving 16 bases between them.

This clonotype was picked up many times. This chain links TRBV20-1 with TRBJ1-2, with D tentatively TRBD1 (6 bases). Germline values: CDR1 DFQATT, CDR2 SNEGSKA (reference sequence). Trimming took off 6 bases at V and 3 bases at J, with 17 bases between the two ends. CDR3 length: 14 amino acids. The CDR3 coding sequence is TGCAGTGCCACCGACGGGGGCGTCGACTATGGCTACACCTTC. Translated: CSATDGGVDYGYTF.

This clonotype was found many times. The rearrangement links TRBV5-1 to TRBJ1-1, with 7 bases identical to TRBD1. This CDR3 spans 15 amino acids. Per the germline V gene, CDR1 is SGHRS and CDR2 is YFSETQ. V lost 2 bases, J lost 1 base, and 5 bases stayed unmatched. The CDR3 coding sequence is TGCGCCAGCAGCTTTTCGACAGGGCGGAACACTGAAGCTTTCTTT. Protein product: CASSFSTGRNTEAFF.

This clonotype came up many times. The V gene is TRBV5-8, the J gene TRBJ2-7; unclear D gene. This CDR3 is built from 13 residues. The germline V gene encodes CDR1 SGHTS and CDR2 YDEGEE. Trimming stripped 0 bases from V and 3 bases from J, with 7 bases between. The CDR3 bases are TGTGCCAGCAGCTTGGTGGGGAACTACGAGCAGTACTTC. Amino acids: CASSLVGNYEQYF.

This clonotype was seen ten or more times. The V gene is TRBV12-3 or TRBV12-4, the J gene TRBJ1-1; D unclear. V dropped 5 bases and J dropped 6 bases, with 13 bases sitting between them. The CDR3 sequence is 13 residues long. The CDR3 sequence: CASSPQTLAEAFF. CDR3 DNA: TGTGCCAGCAGTCCCCAAACCCTCGCTGAAGCTTTCTTT.